This is a list of T cell receptor beta chains from one sample in a study of OX40 agonist ivuxolimab in advanced cancers. TCRdb keeps only in-frame clones here, not all; method: immunoSEQ multiplex PCR. The top ten clones hold roughly 9.2% of a sample with 60,000 to 65,000 clones, roughly 81% of them seen once. This material consisted of CD4+ or CD8+ T cells sorted from blood, taken in a trial of the OX40 agonist ivuxolimab. These TCRs come from an adult with an advanced solid tumor such as melanoma, head and neck, liver or kidney cancer. The CDR3 runs from the conserved cysteine through the conserved F or W. A D gene is named only where the DNA matches it firmly. Rows give clone size only sometimes, using once, few, many, or a class for an expanded clone.

v_call	cdr3_length	d_call	j_call	clone_size	cdr3_nt	cdr3_aa
TRBV29-1	12	NA	TRBJ1-1	NA	TGCAGCGTTGGAAAAATGAACACTGAAGCTTTCTTT	CSVGKMNTEAFF
TRBV7-9	14	TRBD1	TRBJ2-7	few	TGTGCCAGCAGCTTGACAGGGGTGTTATACGAGCAGTACTTC	CASSLTGVLYEQYF
TRBV6-5	11	NA	TRBJ2-7	NA	TGTGCCACCCGTCGGCTGGGCGAGCAGTACTTC	CATRRLGEQYF
TRBV11-1	15	NA	TRBJ2-1	NA	TGTGCCAGCAGCTTAGTGGGGGTAAGAGGGACTGAGCAGTTCTTC	CASSLVGVRGTEQFF
TRBV2	11	NA	TRBJ1-1	few	TGTGCCAGCAGCGATAGACCTGAAGCTTTCTTT	CASSDRPEAFF
TRBV5-6	13	NA	TRBJ1-2	NA	TGTGCCAGCAGCAGACAGGACTACTATGGCTACACCTTC	CASSRQDYYGYTF
TRBV5-1	15	NA	TRBJ2-7	once	TGCGCCAGCAGCTTGGAGGGGGGTAGCTCCTACGAGCAGTACTTC	CASSLEGGSSYEQYF
TRBV9	13	NA	TRBJ1-1	once	TGTGCCAGCAGGAGGGATCTGAACACTGAAGCTTTCTTT	CASRRDLNTEAFF
TRBV21-1	15	NA	TRBJ2-7	NA	TGTGCCAGCAGCCCTCTAGCGGGTCCGACCTACGAGCAGTACTTC	CASSPLAGPTYEQYF
TRBV29-1	14	NA	TRBJ1-1	NA	TGCAGCGTTGCCCCCTCCCTGGGGTACACTGAAGCTTTCTTT	CSVAPSLGYTEAFF
TRBV6-1	16	TRBD1	TRBJ1-2	NA	TGTGCCAGCAGTGCCTCGGGACAGGGGACCGGCTATGGCTACACCTTC	CASSASGQGTGYGYTF
TRBV10-3	16	NA	TRBJ1-5	NA	TGTGCCATCAGTGAGTCGAGGGGCGTCGGAGATCAGCCCCAGCATTTT	CAISESRGVGDQPQHF
TRBV5-4	14	NA	TRBJ2-5	NA	TGTGCCAGCAGGGCCGGGACGTACCAAGAGACCCAGTACTTC	CASRAGTYQETQYF
TRBV4-2	17	NA	TRBJ2-2	NA	TGTGCCAGCAGCCAAGATCCCCGGAGTGGTGGTACCGGGGAGCTGTTTTTT	CASSQDPRSGGTGELFF
TRBV14	15	TRBD1	TRBJ2-5	NA	TGTGCCAGCAGCCAATATCACAGGGGGTTGGAGACCCAGTACTTC	CASSQYHRGLETQYF
TRBV27	14	TRBD1	TRBJ1-2	many	TGTGCCAGCAGTTTCGAACAGGGGGCGTATGGCTACACCTTC	CASSFEQGAYGYTF
TRBV7-3	15	TRBD1	TRBJ1-2	NA	TGTGCCAGCAGCTTGAGGGGACAGGGAAACTATGGCTACACCTTC	CASSLRGQGNYGYTF
TRBV10-3	14	TRBD1	TRBJ1-1	NA	TGTGCCATCAGTGAACCGGGACAGAAAACTGAAGCTTTCTTT	CAISEPGQKTEAFF
TRBV28	15	NA	TRBJ1-5	NA	TGTGCCAGCAGCCAGCGGGGGGTCATAGGGCAGCCCCAGCATTTT	CASSQRGVIGQPQHF
TRBV28	13	TRBD2	TRBJ2-3	NA	TGTGCCAGCAGGGCGGGGGGTTCCCATACGCAGTATTTT	CASRAGGSHTQYF
TRBV11-3	13	NA	TRBJ2-3	once	TGTGCCAGCAGCTTAGATAGGGCGGCTGGGCAGTATTTT	CASSLDRAAGQYF
TRBV11-3	16	TRBD1	TRBJ2-5	NA	TGTGCCAGCAGCCTCTCGACAGGGGGGATAGGAGAGACCCAGTACTTC	CASSLSTGGIGETQYF
TRBV7-9	16	NA	TRBJ2-5	NA	TGTGCCAGCAGCCCGCAAACGGCTCTCCTGGGGGAGACCCAGTACTTC	CASSPQTALLGETQYF
TRBV2	11	NA	TRBJ1-2	few	TGTGCCAGCAGTCTTGTTAATGGCTACACCTTC	CASSLVNGYTF
TRBV2	13	NA	TRBJ1-2	NA	TGTGCCAGCAGTGGGGCTATGGTCTATGGCTACACCTTC	CASSGAMVYGYTF
TRBV27	13	NA	TRBJ1-1	NA	TGTGCCAGCAGTTTGGGGTGGAACACTGAAGCTTTCTTT	CASSLGWNTEAFF
TRBV9	13	TRBD1	TRBJ2-3	NA	TGTGCCAGCAGCGAAACAGGGGCAGATACGCAGTATTTT	CASSETGADTQYF
TRBV7-3	16	TRBD2	TRBJ2-2	NA	TGTGCCAGCAGCTTGAGTAGCGGGAGCGACACCGGGGAGCTGTTTTTT	CASSLSSGSDTGELFF
TRBV7-2	13	NA	TRBJ2-7	NA	TGTGCCAGCAGCTTAGCGATAACAGGCGCGGGGCACTTC	CASSLAITGAGHF
TRBV7-3	15	NA	TRBJ2-3	NA	TGTGCCAGCAGCTTGGGGGAAACTAGGGGAGATACGCAGTATTTT	CASSLGETRGDTQYF
TRBV7-9	15	TRBD1	TRBJ1-1	NA	TGTGCCAGCAGCCCGTGGACAGGGGAGGACACTGAAGCTTTCTTT	CASSPWTGEDTEAFF
TRBV28	13	NA	TRBJ2-5	once	TGTGCCAGCACACAGGGAATTATCGAGACCCAGTACTTC	CASTQGIIETQYF
TRBV18	15	NA	TRBJ1-1	NA	TGTGCCAGCTCACCACCGTACCGGCTGAGGACTGAAGCTTTCTTT	CASSPPYRLRTEAFF
TRBV5-1	15	TRBD2	TRBJ2-7	medium-sized	TGCGCCAGTACCTTTTTCAGCGGGAGTGGGTACGAGCAGTACTTC	CASTFFSGSGYEQYF
TRBV18	14	NA	TRBJ1-1	once	TGTGCCAGCTTTGAATCGGGGGGGAACACTGAAGCTTTCTTT	CASFESGGNTEAFF
TRBV5-6	17	NA	TRBJ2-3	NA	TGTGCCAGCAGCTTGGGATTTCGGACCCCCACACCAGATACGCAGTATTTT	CASSLGFRTPTPDTQYF
TRBV7-7	13	TRBD1	TRBJ2-5	NA	TGTGCTAGCAGTAGACAGGGGGCAGAGACCCAGTACTTC	CASSRQGAETQYF
TRBV18	12	TRBD1	TRBJ1-2	NA	TGTGCCAGCTCGCGACAGGGATGGGGCTACACCTTC	CASSRQGWGYTF
TRBV18	13	NA	TRBJ2-7	NA	TGTGCCAGCTCACCGCGGCTGTCCTACGAGCAGTACTTC	CASSPRLSYEQYF
TRBV7-2	13	NA	TRBJ1-4	NA	TGTGCCAGCAGCCGAGGGGGGTATGAGGAACTGTTTTTT	CASSRGGYEELFF
TRBV5-6	15	NA	TRBJ2-3	few	TGTGCCAGCAGCTTGGAACAGTATAGCACAGATACGCAGTATTTT	CASSLEQYSTDTQYF
TRBV9	14	TRBD2	TRBJ2-3	NA	TGTGCCAGCAGCCCAAGCGGGAGAACAGATACGCAGTATTTT	CASSPSGRTDTQYF
TRBV20-1	11	TRBD1	TRBJ1-2	NA	TGCATTGGACAGGGGGTCTATGGCTACACCTTC	CIGQGVYGYTF
TRBV10-3	11	NA	TRBJ1-2	NA	TGTGCCATCAGTGTAGGACAGGGCTACACCTTC	CAISVGQGYTF
TRBV9	15	NA	TRBJ2-2	NA	TGTGCCAGCAGCGCCCTGACCTCCGCCCTCGGGGAGCTGTTTTTT	CASSALTSALGELFF
TRBV2	14	NA	TRBJ2-7	once	TGTGCCAGCTTAGGACATTTCTCGTCCTACGAGCAGTACTTC	CASLGHFSSYEQYF
TRBV5-4	14	TRBD1	TRBJ2-5	NA	TGTGCCAGCAGCTCGCGGACAGGGGGAGAGACCCAGTACTTC	CASSSRTGGETQYF